The entry below gives a single T cell receptor beta chain sequence along with its context. Its cognate antigen is unknown. This specimen comes from a study of T-cell memory formation after mild COVID-19. Study in general: The TCR clusters were mostly specific to one donor.

The CDR3 runs to 12 residues. Deletions cut 6 bases from V and 3 bases from J, with 12 bases between. Germline V gene sequence: CDR1 DFQATT, CDR2 SNEGSKA (reference sequence). After 5'RACE with constant-segment primers, TCR alpha and TCR beta cDNA libraries carrying sample barcodes and UMIs were obtained. TCRdb reprocessed the 5' RACE reads via MiXCR and lists one record per CDR3 protein. The sample records 300,000 to 350,000 distinct CDR3 sequences, just under 20% being singletons. Whole-study findings and limits: Contracting clones from day 15 to 85 had balanced CD4/CD8; later expanders favoured CD4+. CD4+ clones that contracted lay mainly in CM and EM; CD8+ ones lay in EMRA.

The chain links TRBV20-1 to TRBJ2-7; D is possibly TRBD1 or TRBD2 (5 bases each). The clonotype originates from a young man who had mild COVID-19 (a few samples of this study predate the infection). Cell type and time point are not known. Sequenced: PBMCs or a T cell subset sorted from them (not recorded which). CDR3: CSAQRGNYEQYF. In nucleotides, the CDR3 is TGCAGTGCCCAACGGGGCAACTACGAGCAGTACTTC.